These T cell receptor beta chains were read from a single sample in a study of beta chain features in type 1 diabetes. Profiling relied on immunoSEQ multiplex PCR, and the TCRdb table lists in-frame clones only, not all of them. The table has over 65,000 clones, roughly 30% seen once. Sample: stem cell memory CD4+ T cells from blood. The receptor set was obtained from a woman in her late teens or twenties in good health. Both conserved end residues are trimmed from each CDR3. Each record gives: clone size, V gene, J gene, CDR3 protein. A clone size is listed for some rows: how often the clone was seen (once, few, many), or a class if it is expanded.

abundance: few
v_gene: TRBV5-1
j_gene: TRBJ1-1
CDR3aa: ASSFAQGEGTEAF

abundance: few
v_gene: TRBV10-3
j_gene: TRBJ2-2
CDR3aa: AISQTSGGPNTGELF

abundance: NA
v_gene: TRBV4-2
j_gene: TRBJ1-5
CDR3aa: ASSQEAGGSQPQH

abundance: NA
v_gene: TRBV7-2
j_gene: TRBJ2-2
CDR3aa: TSSSSGVANTGELF

abundance: few
v_gene: TRBV10-3
j_gene: TRBJ2-1
CDR3aa: AISESSSGWHEQF

abundance: NA
v_gene: TRBV25-1
j_gene: TRBJ1-2
CDR3aa: ASSGTGGEGRNGYT

abundance: NA
v_gene: TRBV7-2
j_gene: TRBJ2-5
CDR3aa: ASSPLVQETQY

abundance: few
v_gene: TRBV2
j_gene: TRBJ2-3
CDR3aa: ASSEWEGFSTDTQY

abundance: NA
v_gene: TRBV5-1
j_gene: NA
CDR3aa: ASSLGQVDGEQY

abundance: few
v_gene: TRBV12-5
j_gene: TRBJ2-7
CDR3aa: ASATGGEQY